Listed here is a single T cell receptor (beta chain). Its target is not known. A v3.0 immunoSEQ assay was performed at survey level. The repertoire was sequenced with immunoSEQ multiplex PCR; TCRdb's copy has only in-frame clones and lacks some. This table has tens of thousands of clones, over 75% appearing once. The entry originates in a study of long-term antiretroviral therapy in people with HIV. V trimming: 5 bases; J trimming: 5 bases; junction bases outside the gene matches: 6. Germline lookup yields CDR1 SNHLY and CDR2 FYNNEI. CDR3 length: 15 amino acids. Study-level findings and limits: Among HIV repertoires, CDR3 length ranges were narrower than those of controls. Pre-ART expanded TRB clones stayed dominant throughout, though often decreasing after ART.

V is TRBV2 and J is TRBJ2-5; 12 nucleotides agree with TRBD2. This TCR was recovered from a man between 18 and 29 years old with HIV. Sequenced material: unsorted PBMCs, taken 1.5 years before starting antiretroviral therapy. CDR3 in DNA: TGTGCCAGCAGTCCTCTAGCGGGGGGGCAGGAGACCCAGTACTTC. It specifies CASSPLAGGQETQYF.